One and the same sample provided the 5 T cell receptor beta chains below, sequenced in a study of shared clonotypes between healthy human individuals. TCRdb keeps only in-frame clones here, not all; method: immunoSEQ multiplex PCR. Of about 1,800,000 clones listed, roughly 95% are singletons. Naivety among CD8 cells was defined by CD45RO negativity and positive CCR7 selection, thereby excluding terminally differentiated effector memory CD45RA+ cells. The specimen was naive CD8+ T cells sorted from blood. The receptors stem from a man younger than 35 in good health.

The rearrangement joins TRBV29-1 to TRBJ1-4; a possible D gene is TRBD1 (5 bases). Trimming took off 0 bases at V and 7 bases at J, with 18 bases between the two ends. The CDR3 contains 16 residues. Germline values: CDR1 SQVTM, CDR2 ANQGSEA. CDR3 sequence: CSVEDPDMGWGEKLFF. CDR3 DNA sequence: TGCAGCGTTGAAGATCCGGACATGGGGTGGGGTGAAAAACTGTTTTTT.

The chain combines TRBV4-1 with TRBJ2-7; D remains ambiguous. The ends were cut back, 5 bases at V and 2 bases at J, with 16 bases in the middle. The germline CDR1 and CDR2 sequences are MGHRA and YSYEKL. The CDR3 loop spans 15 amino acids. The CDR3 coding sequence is TGCGCCAGCAGCTACACCTTAGGATCGCCCTACGAGCAGTACTTC. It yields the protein CASSYTLGSPYEQYF.

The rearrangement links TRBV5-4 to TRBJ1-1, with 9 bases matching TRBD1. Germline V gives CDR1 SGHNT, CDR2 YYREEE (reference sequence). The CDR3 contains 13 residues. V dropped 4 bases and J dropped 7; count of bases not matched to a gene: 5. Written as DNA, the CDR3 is TGTGCCAGCAGCCCCCGGACAGGGGATGAAGCTTTCTTT. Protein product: CASSPRTGDEAFF. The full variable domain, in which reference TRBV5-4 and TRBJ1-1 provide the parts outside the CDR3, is ETGVTQSPTHLIKTRGQQVTLRCSSQSGHNTVSWYQQALGQGPQFIFQYYREEENGRGNFPPRFSGLQFPNYSSELNVNALELDDSALYLCASSPRTGDEAFFGQGTRLTVV.

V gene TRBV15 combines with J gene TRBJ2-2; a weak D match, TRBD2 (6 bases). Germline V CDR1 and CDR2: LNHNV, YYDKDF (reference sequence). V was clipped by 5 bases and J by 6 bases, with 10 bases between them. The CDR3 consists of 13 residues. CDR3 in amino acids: CATSVGGAGELFF. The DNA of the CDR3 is TGTGCCACCAGCGTTGGAGGGGCCGGGGAGCTGTTTTTT.

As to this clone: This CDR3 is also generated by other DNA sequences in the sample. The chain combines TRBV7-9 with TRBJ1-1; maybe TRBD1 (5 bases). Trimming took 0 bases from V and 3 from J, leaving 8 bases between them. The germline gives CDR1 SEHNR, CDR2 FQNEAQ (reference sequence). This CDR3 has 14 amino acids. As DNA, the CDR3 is TGTGCCAGCAGCTTAGCCCAGGGCGACACTGAAGCTTTCTTT. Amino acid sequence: CASSLAQGDTEAFF. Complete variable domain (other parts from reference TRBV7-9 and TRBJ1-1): DTGVSQNPRHKITKRGQNVTFRCDPISEHNRLYWYRQTLGQGPEFLTYFQNEAQLEKSRLLSDRFSAERPKGSFSTLEIQRTEQGDSAMYLCASSLAQGDTEAFFGQGTRLTVV.